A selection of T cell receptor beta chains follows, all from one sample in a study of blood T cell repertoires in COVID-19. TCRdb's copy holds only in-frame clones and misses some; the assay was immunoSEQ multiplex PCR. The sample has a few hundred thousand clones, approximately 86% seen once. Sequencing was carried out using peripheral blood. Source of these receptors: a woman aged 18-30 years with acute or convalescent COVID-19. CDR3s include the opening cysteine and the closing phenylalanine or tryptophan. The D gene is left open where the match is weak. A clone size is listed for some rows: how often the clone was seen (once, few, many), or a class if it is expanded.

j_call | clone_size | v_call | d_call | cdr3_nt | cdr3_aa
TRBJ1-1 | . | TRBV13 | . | TGTGCCAGCAGCTTAGGTGGCAGGGCGAACACTGAAGCTTTCTTT | CASSLGGRANTEAFF
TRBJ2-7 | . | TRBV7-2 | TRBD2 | TGTGCCAGCAGCTTAGGAGGGACTATCTCCTACGAGCAGTACTTC | CASSLGGTISYEQYF
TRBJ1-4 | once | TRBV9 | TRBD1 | TGTGCCAGCAGCCCTCGGGACAGCCTCCATGAAAAACTGTTTTTT | CASSPRDSLHEKLFF
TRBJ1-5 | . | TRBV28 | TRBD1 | TGTGCCAGCAGTTTAAGGGACAGCTATCAGCCCCAGCATTTT | CASSLRDSYQPQHF
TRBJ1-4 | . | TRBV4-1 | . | TGCGCCAGCAGCCTGACAGCTGTTAATGAAAAACTGTTTTTT | CASSLTAVNEKLFF
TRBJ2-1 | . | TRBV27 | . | TGTGCCAGCAGTTTCCGTAGGAGCTCCTACAATGAGCAGTTCTTC | CASSFRRSSYNEQFF
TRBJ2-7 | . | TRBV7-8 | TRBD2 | TGTGCCAGCAGCTTCTTAGGCAGCGGGAGCGCGGACGAGCAGTACTTC | CASSFLGSGSADEQYF
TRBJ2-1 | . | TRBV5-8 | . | TGTGCCAGCAGCCAAACTAGACTGGGGGGGCAGTTCTTC | CASSQTRLGGQFF
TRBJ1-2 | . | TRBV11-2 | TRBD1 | TGTGCCAGCAGCCGGCGGGACAGGCTCCGCTATGGCTACACCTTC | CASSRRDRLRYGYTF
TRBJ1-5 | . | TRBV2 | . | TGTGCCAGCAAAAACGGAGATCAGCCCCAGCATTTT | CASKNGDQPQHF
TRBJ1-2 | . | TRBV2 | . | TGTGCCAGCAGTGAATCCCCGACAGGTGGCTACACCTTC | CASSESPTGGYTF
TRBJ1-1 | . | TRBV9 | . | TGTGCCAGCAGCCCCTCTCTTTTAGGGGCGAACACTGAAGCTTTCTTT | CASSPSLLGANTEAFF
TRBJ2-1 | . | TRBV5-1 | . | TGCGCCAGCAGCTTGGGTTCCGGGTACAATGAGCAGTTCTTC | CASSLGSGYNEQFF
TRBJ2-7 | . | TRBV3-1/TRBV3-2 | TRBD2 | TGTGCCAGCAGCCATGGACTAGCGAGCTACGAGCAGTACTTC | CASSHGLASYEQYF
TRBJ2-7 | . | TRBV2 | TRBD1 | TGTGCCAGCGGGACAGGGGTTTCCTACGAGCAGTACTTC | CASGTGVSYEQYF
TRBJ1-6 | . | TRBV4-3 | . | TGCGCCAGCAGCCGCGGAGGGGAGACTTCCGTTAGCTCCTATAATTCACCCCTCCACTTT | CASSRGGETSVSSYNSPLHF
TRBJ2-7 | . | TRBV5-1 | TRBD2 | TGCGCCAGCAGCGGAACCGGGACTAGCTTATACGAGCAGTACTTC | CASSGTGTSLYEQYF
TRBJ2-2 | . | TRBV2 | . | TGTGCCAGCGGGGGAGGGAACACCGGGGAGCTGTTTTTT | CASGGGNTGELFF
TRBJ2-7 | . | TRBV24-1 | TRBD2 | TGTGCCACCAGCCCCGGAAGACTAGCGGGAGCCTACGAGCAGTACTTC | CATSPGRLAGAYEQYF
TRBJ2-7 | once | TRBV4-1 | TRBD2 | TGCGCCAGCAGCCAGGAGACTAGCGGGAGGATTTACGAGCAGTACTTC | CASSQETSGRIYEQYF
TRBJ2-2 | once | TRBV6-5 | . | TGTGCCAGCAGTTACGAGTCGACGGGCACCGGGGAGCTGTTTTTT | CASSYESTGTGELFF
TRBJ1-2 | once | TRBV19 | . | TGTGCCAGTAGTATAGGAGGTGGACAGATCGACTATGGCTACACCTTC | CASSIGGGQIDYGYTF
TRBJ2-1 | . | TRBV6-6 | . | TGTGCCAGCAGTTACTCTCGGGAGTACAATGAGCAGTTCTTC | CASSYSREYNEQFF
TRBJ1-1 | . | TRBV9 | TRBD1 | TGTGCCAGCAGCTTCGGGACAGATAGAACTGAAGCTTTCTTT | CASSFGTDRTEAFF
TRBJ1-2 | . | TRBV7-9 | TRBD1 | TGTGCCAGCAGCCCATCACAGGGGGACTATGGCTACACCTTC | CASSPSQGDYGYTF